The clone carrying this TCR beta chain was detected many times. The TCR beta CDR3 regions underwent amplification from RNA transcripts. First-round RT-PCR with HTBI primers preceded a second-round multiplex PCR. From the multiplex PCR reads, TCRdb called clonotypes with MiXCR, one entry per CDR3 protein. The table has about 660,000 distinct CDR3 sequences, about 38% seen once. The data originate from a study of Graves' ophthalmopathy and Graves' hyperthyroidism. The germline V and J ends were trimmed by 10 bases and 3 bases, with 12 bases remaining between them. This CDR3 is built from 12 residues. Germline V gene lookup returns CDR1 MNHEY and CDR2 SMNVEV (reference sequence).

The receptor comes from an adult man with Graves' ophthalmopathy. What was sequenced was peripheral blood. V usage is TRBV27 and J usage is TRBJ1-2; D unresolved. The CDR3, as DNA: TGTGCCACCATGGACCGCGACTATGGCTACACCTTC. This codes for CATMDRDYGYTF.